This T cell receptor beta chain was identified in a study of blood T cell repertoires in COVID-19. Study overall: Both acute and convalescent COVID-19 samples were obtained from the United States, Italy and Spain.

Assay used: immunoSEQ multiplex PCR; TCRdb lists only in-frame clones, some missing. In the table there are fewer than 300,000 clones, roughly 79% of which are singletons. The V and J ends lost 0 bases and 12 bases respectively, with 15 bases between them. The CDR3 spans 14 residues. Germline V gene lookup returns CDR1 LGHDT and CDR2 YNNKEL (reference sequence). The sequencing input was peripheral blood. This TCR was recovered from a woman aged 55-75 years with active or convalescent COVID-19. V is TRBV3-1 (or the pseudogene TRBV3-2) and J is TRBJ2-1, with D perhaps matching TRBD1 (6 bases). The CDR3, as DNA: TGTGCCAGCAGCCAAGAGGACAGCCCCAGGGGGCAGTTCTTC. Residues: CASSQEDSPRGQFF.